This entry describes one T cell receptor beta chain. The data were obtained in a study of T cell responses to AZD1222 COVID-19 vaccine. Measured with immunoSEQ multiplex PCR; TCRdb has only the in-frame clones, and not every one. Of approximately 89,000 clones listed, roughly 84% were seen once; the top ten hold less than 3%. CDR1 and CDR2 from the germline V gene are LGHDT and YNNKEL (reference sequence). The CDR3 is made up of 16 amino acids. Trimming removed 4 bases from V and 7 bases from J; junction bases left unmatched: 14. The TCR originated in an adult in good health. This chain uses TRBV3-1 (or the pseudogene TRBV3-2) with TRBJ2-7; TRBD1 aligns across 9 bases. The source material was peripheral blood, sampled on day 0 of AZD1222 vaccination. The CDR3 loop reads CASSRPPGQGFQEQYF. CDR3 nucleotide sequence: TGTGCCAGCAGCCGCCCTCCGGGACAGGGTTTCCAAGAGCAGTACTTC.